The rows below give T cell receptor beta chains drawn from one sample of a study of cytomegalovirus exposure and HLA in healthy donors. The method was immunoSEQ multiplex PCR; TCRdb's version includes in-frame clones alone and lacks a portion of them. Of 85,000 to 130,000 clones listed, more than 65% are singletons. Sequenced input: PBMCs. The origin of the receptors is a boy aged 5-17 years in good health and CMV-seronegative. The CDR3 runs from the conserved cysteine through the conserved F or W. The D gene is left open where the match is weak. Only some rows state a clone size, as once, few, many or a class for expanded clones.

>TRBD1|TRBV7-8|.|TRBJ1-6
CASSPGQGVSPLHF
TGTGCCAGCAGCCCAGGACAGGGTGTATCACCCCTCCACTTT
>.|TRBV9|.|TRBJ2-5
CASSPRLGQETQYF
TGTGCCAGCAGCCCAAGACTAGGACAAGAGACCCAGTACTTC
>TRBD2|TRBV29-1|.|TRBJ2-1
CSVDSDGTSGSFDEQFF
TGCAGCGTTGATTCTGACGGGACTAGCGGGAGTTTTGATGAGCAGTTCTTC
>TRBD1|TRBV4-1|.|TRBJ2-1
CASSQTTGGNEQFF
TGCGCCAGCAGCCAAACGACAGGGGGGAATGAGCAGTTCTTC
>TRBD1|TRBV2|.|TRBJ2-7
CASSYTGTGDEQYF
TGTGCCAGCTCCTATACCGGGACAGGGGACGAGCAGTACTTC
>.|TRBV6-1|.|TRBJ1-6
CASSKGSFSYNSPLHF
TGTGCCAGCAGTAAAGGTTCCTTCTCCTATAATTCACCCCTCCACTTT
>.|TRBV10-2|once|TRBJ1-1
CASGPGSTTEAFF
TGCGCCAGCGGACCAGGGTCCACCACTGAAGCTTTCTTT
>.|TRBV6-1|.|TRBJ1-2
CASSERVLYGYTF
TGTGCCAGCAGTGAAAGAGTGCTTTATGGCTACACCTTC
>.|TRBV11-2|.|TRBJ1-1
CASSSMTQSDSFF
TGTGCCAGCAGCTCCATGACGCAGTCCGACAGCTTCTTT
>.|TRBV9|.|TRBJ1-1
CASSPRSNTEAFF
TGTGCCAGCAGCCCGAGGTCGAACACTGAAGCTTTCTTT
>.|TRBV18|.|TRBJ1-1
CASSPLATGNTEAFF
TGTGCCAGCTCACCACTGGCGACAGGGAACACTGAAGCTTTCTTT
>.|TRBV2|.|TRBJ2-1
CASLSGYSYNEQFF
TGTGCCAGCCTTAGCGGCTACTCCTACAATGAGCAGTTCTTC
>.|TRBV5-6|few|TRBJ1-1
CASSALDSYTEAFF
TGTGCCAGCAGCGCCCTGGACTCCTACACTGAAGCTTTCTTT
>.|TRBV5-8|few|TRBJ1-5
CASSFRDTLRQHF
TGTGCCAGCAGCTTCCGGGACACATTACGCCAGCATTTT
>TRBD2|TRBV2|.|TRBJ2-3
CASRGGTFTDTQYF
TGTGCCAGCAGGGGGGGGACTTTCACAGATACGCAGTATTTT
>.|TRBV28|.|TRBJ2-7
CASSLDFGFYEQYF
TGTGCCAGCAGTTTAGACTTTGGGTTCTACGAGCAGTACTTC
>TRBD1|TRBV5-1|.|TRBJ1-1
CASSLQGAGNTEAFF
TGCGCCAGCAGCCTGCAGGGGGCAGGGAACACTGAAGCTTTCTTT
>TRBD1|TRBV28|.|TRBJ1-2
CASSLTGLYTGYTF
TGTGCCAGCAGCCTGACAGGGTTGTATACGGGCTACACCTTC
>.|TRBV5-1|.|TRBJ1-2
CASSLAQGAYGYTF
TGCGCCAGCAGCTTGGCGCAGGGCGCCTATGGCTACACCTTC
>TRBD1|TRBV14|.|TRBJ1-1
CASSLRQGSLKNTEAFF
TGTGCCAGCAGCCTCCGACAGGGTTCGCTTAAAAACACTGAAGCTTTCTTT
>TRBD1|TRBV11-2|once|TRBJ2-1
CASTPNRGAYNEQFF
TGTGCCAGCACCCCAAACAGGGGTGCCTACAATGAGCAGTTCTTC
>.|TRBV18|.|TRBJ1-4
CASSESTAFNEKLFF
TGTGCCAGCTCAGAATCGACAGCTTTTAATGAAAAACTGTTTTTT
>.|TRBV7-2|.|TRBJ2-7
CASSLRRSYEQYF
TGTGCCAGCAGCCTGCGCCGGTCCTACGAGCAGTACTTC
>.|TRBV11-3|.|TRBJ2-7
CASSLELLVRSENYEQYF
TGTGCCAGCAGCTTAGAGCTTCTGGTGCGGTCGGAAAACTACGAGCAGTACTTC
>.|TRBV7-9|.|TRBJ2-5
CASSLGGLWETQYF
TGTGCCAGCAGCTTAGGGGGGCTGTGGGAGACCCAGTACTTC
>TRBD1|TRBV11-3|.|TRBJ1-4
CASSSGQGAKLFF
TGTGCCAGCAGCTCGGGACAGGGGGCAAAACTGTTTTTT
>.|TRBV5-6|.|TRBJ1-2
CASSLWSGFKGYTF
TGTGCCAGCAGCTTGTGGTCGGGGTTTAAAGGCTACACCTTC
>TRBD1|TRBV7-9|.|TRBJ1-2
CASSYITGTGYGYTF
TGTGCCAGCAGCTATATAACCGGGACAGGGTATGGCTACACCTTC
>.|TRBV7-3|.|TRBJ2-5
CASSFKETQYF
TGTGCCAGCAGCTTTAAAGAGACCCAGTACTTC
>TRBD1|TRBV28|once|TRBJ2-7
CASTGTGTYEQYF
TGTGCCAGTACCGGGACAGGGACCTACGAGCAGTACTTC
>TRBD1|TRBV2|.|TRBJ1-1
CASRETTGGRTEAFF
TGTGCCAGCAGGGAGACGACAGGGGGAAGGACTGAAGCTTTCTTT
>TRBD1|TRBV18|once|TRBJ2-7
CASSSRTGTYEQYF
TGTGCCAGCTCATCTCGGACAGGAACCTACGAGCAGTACTTC
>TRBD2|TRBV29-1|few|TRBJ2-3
CSVLAGGSNTQYF
TGCAGCGTCCTAGCGGGGGGGTCGAATACGCAGTATTTT
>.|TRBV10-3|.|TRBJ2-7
CAISERGSPSSYEQYF
TGTGCCATCAGTGAGAGAGGCAGCCCAAGCTCCTACGAGCAGTACTTC
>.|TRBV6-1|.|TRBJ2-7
CASTESGGIYFEQYF
TGTGCCAGCACCGAAAGCGGCGGGATCTACTTCGAGCAGTACTTC
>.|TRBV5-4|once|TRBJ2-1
CASSLVRAGEDEQFF
TGTGCCAGCAGCTTGGTACGGGCAGGGGAAGATGAGCAGTTCTTC
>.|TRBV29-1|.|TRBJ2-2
CSVESQGDTGELFF
TGCAGCGTTGAAAGTCAGGGCGACACCGGGGAGCTGTTTTTT
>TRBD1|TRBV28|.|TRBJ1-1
CASSAGTAEAFF
TGTGCCAGCAGTGCAGGGACAGCTGAAGCTTTCTTT
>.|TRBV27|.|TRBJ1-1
CASSLTGMNTEAFF
TGTGCCAGCAGTTTGACAGGAATGAACACTGAAGCTTTCTTT
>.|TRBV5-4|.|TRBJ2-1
CASSLGPSFEYNEQFF
TGTGCCAGCAGCTTGGGGCCGTCATTCGAATACAATGAGCAGTTCTTC
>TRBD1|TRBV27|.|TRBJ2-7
CASSPSTGATFYEQYF
TGTGCCAGCAGTCCTTCGACAGGGGCCACCTTTTACGAGCAGTACTTC
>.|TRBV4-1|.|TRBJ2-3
CASSLPGAADTQYF
TGCGCCAGCAGTCTACCGGGAGCAGCAGATACGCAGTATTTT
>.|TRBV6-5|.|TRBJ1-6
CASSYSRRADSPLHF
TGTGCCAGCAGTTACTCGAGGAGGGCGGATTCACCCCTCCACTTT
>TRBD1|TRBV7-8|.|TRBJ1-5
CASSLVQGVGQPQHF
TGTGCCAGCAGCTTAGTCCAGGGGGTCGGTCAGCCCCAGCATTTT
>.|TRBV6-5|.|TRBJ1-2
CASSYGDINGYTF
TGTGCCAGCAGTTACGGGGACATCAACGGCTACACCTTC
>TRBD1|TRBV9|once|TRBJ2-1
CASSVRDRGAYNEQFF
TGTGCCAGCAGCGTCCGGGACAGGGGGGCCTACAATGAGCAGTTCTTC
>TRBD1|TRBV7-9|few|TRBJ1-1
CASSSDRVTTEAFF
TGTGCCAGCAGCTCGGACAGGGTAACTACTGAAGCTTTCTTT
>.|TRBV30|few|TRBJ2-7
CAWSRGLHYEQYF
TGTGCCTGGAGTCGAGGTCTGCACTACGAGCAGTACTTC
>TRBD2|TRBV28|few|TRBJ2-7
CASSLWELAGGPGEQYF
TGTGCCAGCAGTTTATGGGAACTAGCGGGGGGGCCGGGCGAGCAGTACTTC
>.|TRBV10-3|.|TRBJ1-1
CAITRNGLNTEAFF
TGTGCCATCACACGCAATGGGCTGAACACTGAAGCTTTCTTT
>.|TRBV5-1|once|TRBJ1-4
CASSPAWAPNEKLFF
TGCGCCAGCAGCCCTGCGTGGGCACCTAATGAAAAACTGTTTTTT
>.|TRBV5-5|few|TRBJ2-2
CASSFSTGELFF
TGTGCCAGCAGCTTCAGCACCGGGGAGCTGTTTTTT
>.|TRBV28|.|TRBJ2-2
CASSFGGANTGELFF
TGTGCCAGCAGTTTTGGGGGCGCGAACACCGGGGAGCTGTTTTTT
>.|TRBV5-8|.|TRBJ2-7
CASSLGWGANGEQYF
TGTGCCAGCAGCTTGGGCTGGGGCGCAAACGGCGAGCAGTACTTC
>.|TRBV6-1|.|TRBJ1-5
CASRPLGLPQHF
TGTGCCAGCAGGCCCCTTGGACTGCCCCAGCATTTT